A selection of T cell receptor beta chains follows, all from one sample in a study of patients and donors after allogeneic stem cell transplantation. TCRdb independently ran MiXCR on the RT-PCR reads; one entry per CDR3 protein. The table includes some 960,000 distinct CDR3 sequences, about 20% detected once. The source material was blood, either unsorted or a sorted T cell fraction (not recorded which). The source of these receptors is a human donor who was either an allogeneic HSCT recipient or a stem cell or donor lymphocyte infusion donor (not recorded which). It is not recorded whose cells these are; they may come from a transplant donor. The CDR3 runs from the conserved cysteine through the conserved F or W. The order of the fields is J gene, clone size, CDR3 length, V gene, D gene, CDR3 protein, CDR3 DNA. D genes are given only for firm matches. Not every row has a clone size; where given, it reads once, few, many or a size class.

J gene: TRBJ1-1
clone size: .
CDR3 length: 17
V gene: TRBV7-3
D gene: .
CDR3 protein: CASSLSLLGRADTEAFF
CDR3 DNA: TGTGCCAGCAGCTTATCTCTTTTAGGCAGGGCGGACACTGAAGCTTTCTTT

J gene: TRBJ1-5
clone size: once
CDR3 length: 16
V gene: TRBV20-1
D gene: TRBD1
CDR3 protein: CSARDARDSADQPQHF
CDR3 DNA: TGCAGTGCTAGAGATGCCAGGGACAGCGCTGATCAGCCCCAGCATTTT

J gene: TRBJ1-2
clone size: .
CDR3 length: 17
V gene: TRBV5-6
D gene: TRBD1
CDR3 protein: CASSLIYGTAFLYGYTF
CDR3 DNA: TGTGCCAGCAGCTTGATTTACGGGACAGCGTTCCTGTATGGCTACACCTTC

J gene: TRBJ2-7
clone size: many
CDR3 length: 14
V gene: TRBV28
D gene: .
CDR3 protein: CASGNRGLPYEQYF
CDR3 DNA: TGTGCCAGCGGGAACAGGGGACTCCCCTACGAGCAGTACTTC

J gene: TRBJ2-1
clone size: few
CDR3 length: 14
V gene: TRBV20-1
D gene: .
CDR3 protein: CSASSLERYNEQFF
CDR3 DNA: TGCAGTGCTAGCTCCTTGGAACGATACAATGAGCAGTTCTTC

J gene: TRBJ1-1
clone size: few
CDR3 length: 15
V gene: TRBV25-1
D gene: .
CDR3 protein: CASSEGGTGNTEAFF
CDR3 DNA: TGTGCCAGCAGTGAAGGGGGGACCGGGAACACTGAAGCTTTCTTT

J gene: TRBJ1-5
clone size: .
CDR3 length: 14
V gene: TRBV19
D gene: .
CDR3 protein: CASSIGDYEGPQHF
CDR3 DNA: TGTGCCAGTAGTATTGGGGACTACGAGGGGCCCCAGCATTTT

J gene: TRBJ2-7
clone size: .
CDR3 length: 12
V gene: TRBV12-5
D gene: .
CDR3 protein: CASGLPYYEQYF
CDR3 DNA: TGTGCTAGTGGTTTGCCCTACTACGAGCAGTACTTC

J gene: TRBJ2-7
clone size: .
CDR3 length: 14
V gene: TRBV5-6
D gene: .
CDR3 protein: CASSGERGNYEQYF
CDR3 DNA: TGTGCCAGCTCGGGAGAAAGGGGGAACTACGAGCAGTACTTC

J gene: TRBJ1-5
clone size: .
CDR3 length: 13
V gene: TRBV29-1
D gene: TRBD1
CDR3 protein: CSVAGGTDQPQHF
CDR3 DNA: TGCAGCGTCGCAGGGGGCACGGATCAGCCCCAGCATTTT

J gene: TRBJ2-3
clone size: .
CDR3 length: 13
V gene: TRBV20-1
D gene: TRBD2
CDR3 protein: CSAKRGGTDTQYF
CDR3 DNA: TGCAGTGCTAAGCGGGGGGGCACAGATACGCAGTATTTT

J gene: TRBJ2-1
clone size: many
CDR3 length: 15
V gene: TRBV12-3/TRBV12-4
D gene: TRBD2
CDR3 protein: CASSLGGSNDNEQFF
CDR3 DNA: TGTGCCAGCAGTTTGGGCGGGAGTAACGACAATGAGCAGTTCTTC

J gene: TRBJ2-3
clone size: few
CDR3 length: 17
V gene: TRBV4-2
D gene: .
CDR3 protein: CASSPPEELGSTDTQYF
CDR3 DNA: TGTGCCAGCAGCCCCCCCGAGGAACTAGGGAGCACAGATACGCAGTATTTT

J gene: TRBJ2-3
clone size: .
CDR3 length: 15
V gene: TRBV15
D gene: .
CDR3 protein: CATSRDFREADTQYF
CDR3 DNA: TGTGCCACCAGCAGAGATTTCAGGGAGGCAGATACGCAGTATTTT

J gene: TRBJ2-3
clone size: few
CDR3 length: 17
V gene: TRBV5-1
D gene: .
CDR3 protein: CASSSNLYGGGTDTQYF
CDR3 DNA: TGCGCCAGCAGCTCAAACCTTTATGGGGGAGGTACAGATACGCAGTATTTT

J gene: TRBJ2-5
clone size: .
CDR3 length: 15
V gene: TRBV10-3
D gene: .
CDR3 protein: CAISDVVGSQETQYF
CDR3 DNA: TGTGCCATCAGTGATGTGGTAGGCAGCCAAGAGACCCAGTACTTC

J gene: TRBJ2-3
clone size: few
CDR3 length: 16
V gene: TRBV10-3
D gene: TRBD2
CDR3 protein: CAIRAGLAASTDTQYF
CDR3 DNA: TGTGCCATCAGGGCGGGACTAGCGGCCAGCACAGATACGCAGTATTTT